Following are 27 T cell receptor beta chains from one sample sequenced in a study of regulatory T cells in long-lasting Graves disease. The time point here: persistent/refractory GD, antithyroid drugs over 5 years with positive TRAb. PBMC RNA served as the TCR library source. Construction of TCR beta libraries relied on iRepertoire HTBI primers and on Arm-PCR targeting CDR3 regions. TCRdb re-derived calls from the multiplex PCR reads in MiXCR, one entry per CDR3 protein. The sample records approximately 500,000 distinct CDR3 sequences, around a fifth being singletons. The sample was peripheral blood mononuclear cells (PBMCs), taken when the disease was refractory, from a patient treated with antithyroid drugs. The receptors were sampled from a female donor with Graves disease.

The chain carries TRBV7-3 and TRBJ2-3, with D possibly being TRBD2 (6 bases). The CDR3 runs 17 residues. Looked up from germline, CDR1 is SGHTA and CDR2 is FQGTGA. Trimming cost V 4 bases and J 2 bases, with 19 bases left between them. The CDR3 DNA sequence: TGTGCCAGCAGCTACTTCCCATCGGCGGGGACCACAGATACGCAGTATTTT. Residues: CASSYFPSAGTTDTQYF.

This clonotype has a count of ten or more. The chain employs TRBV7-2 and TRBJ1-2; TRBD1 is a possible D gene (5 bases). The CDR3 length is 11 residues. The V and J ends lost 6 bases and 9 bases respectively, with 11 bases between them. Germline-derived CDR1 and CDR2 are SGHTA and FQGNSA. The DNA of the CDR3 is TGTGCCAGCAGGAGGGGCACGAGCTACACCTTC. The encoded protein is CASRRGTSYTF.

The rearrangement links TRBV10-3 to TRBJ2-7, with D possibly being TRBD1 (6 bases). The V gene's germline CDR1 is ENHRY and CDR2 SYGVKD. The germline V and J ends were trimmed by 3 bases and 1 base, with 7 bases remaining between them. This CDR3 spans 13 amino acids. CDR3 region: CAISEGQSYEQYF. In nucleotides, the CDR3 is TGTGCCATCAGTGAAGGACAGTCCTACGAGCAGTACTTC.

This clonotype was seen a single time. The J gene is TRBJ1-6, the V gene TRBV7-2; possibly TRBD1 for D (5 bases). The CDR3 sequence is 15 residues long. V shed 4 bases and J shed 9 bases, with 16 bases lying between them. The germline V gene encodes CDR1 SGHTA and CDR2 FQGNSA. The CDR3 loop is CASSSLGTATSPLHF. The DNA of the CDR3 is TGTGCCAGCAGCTCACTGGGGACCGCTACTTCACCCCTCCACTTT.

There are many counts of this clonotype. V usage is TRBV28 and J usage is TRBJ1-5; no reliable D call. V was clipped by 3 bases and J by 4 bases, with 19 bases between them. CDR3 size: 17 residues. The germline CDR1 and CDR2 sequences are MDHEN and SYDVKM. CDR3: CASSFMGIRTPNQPQHF. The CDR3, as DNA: TGTGCCAGCAGTTTTATGGGTATCAGAACTCCTAATCAGCCCCAGCATTTT.

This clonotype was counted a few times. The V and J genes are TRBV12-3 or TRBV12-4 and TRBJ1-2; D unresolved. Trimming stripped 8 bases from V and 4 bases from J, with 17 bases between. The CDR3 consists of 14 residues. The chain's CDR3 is CASRRPNPSYGYTF. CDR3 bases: TGTGCCAGCCGAAGACCCAACCCCTCCTATGGCTACACCTTC.

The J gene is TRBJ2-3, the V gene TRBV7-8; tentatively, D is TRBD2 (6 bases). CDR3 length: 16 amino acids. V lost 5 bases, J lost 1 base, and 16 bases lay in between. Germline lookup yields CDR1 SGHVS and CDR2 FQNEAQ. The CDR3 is CASSQERVGRTDTQYF. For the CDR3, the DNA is TGTGCCAGCAGCCAAGAGCGGGTGGGCCGCACAGATACGCAGTATTTT.

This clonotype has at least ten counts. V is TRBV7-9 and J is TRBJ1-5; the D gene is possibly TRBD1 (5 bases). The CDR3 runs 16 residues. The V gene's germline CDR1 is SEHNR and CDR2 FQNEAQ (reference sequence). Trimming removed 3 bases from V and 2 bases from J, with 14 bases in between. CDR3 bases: TGTGCCAGCAGCTTGGGGGGTGGCGGCGGCAATCAGCCCCAGCATTTT. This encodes CASSLGGGGGNQPQHF.

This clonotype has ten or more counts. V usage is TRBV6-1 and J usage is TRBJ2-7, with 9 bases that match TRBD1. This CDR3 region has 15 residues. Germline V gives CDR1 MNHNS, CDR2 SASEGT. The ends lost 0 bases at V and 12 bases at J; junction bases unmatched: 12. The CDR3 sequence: CASSEANRGQLLPYF. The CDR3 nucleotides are TGTGCCAGCAGTGAAGCGAACAGGGGGCAGTTATTGCCGTACTTC.

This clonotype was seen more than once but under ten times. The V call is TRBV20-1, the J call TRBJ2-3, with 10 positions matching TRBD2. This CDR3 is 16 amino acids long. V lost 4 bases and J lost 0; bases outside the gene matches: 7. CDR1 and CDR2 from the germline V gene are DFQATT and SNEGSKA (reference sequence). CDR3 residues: CSAISTSGASTDTQYF. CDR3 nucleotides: TGCAGTGCTATTTCTACTAGCGGGGCTAGCACAGATACGCAGTATTTT.

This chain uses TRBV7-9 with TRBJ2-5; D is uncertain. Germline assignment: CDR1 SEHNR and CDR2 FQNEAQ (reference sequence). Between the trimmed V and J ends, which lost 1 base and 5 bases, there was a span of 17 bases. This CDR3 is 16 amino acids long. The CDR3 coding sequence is TGTGCCAGCAGCTTAGATGAATATATTTTCATGGAGACCCAGTACTTC. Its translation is CASSLDEYIFMETQYF.

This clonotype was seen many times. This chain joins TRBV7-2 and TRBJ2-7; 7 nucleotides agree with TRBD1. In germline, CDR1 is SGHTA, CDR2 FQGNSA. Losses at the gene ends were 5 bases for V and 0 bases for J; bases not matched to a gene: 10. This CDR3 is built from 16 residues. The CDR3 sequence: CASSRLFGDSSYEQYF. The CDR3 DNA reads TGTGCCAGCAGCCGATTATTTGGGGACAGCTCCTACGAGCAGTACTTC.

The CDR3 reads CASSPFGAAGFF. Here the CDR3 DNA reads TGTGCCAGCTCACCCTTTGGGGCCGCGGGGTTCTTC. This rearrangement joins TRBV18 to TRBJ2-1, with D perhaps TRBD1 or TRBD2 (5 bases each). Germline V gene data show CDR1 as KGHSH and CDR2 as LQKENI. V shed 3 bases and J shed 15 bases, with 15 bases lying between them. This CDR3 region has 12 residues. Full variable domain (remainder filled in from reference TRBV18 and TRBJ2-1): NAGVMQNPRHLVRRRGQEARLRCSPMKGHSHVYWYRQLPEEGLKFMVYLQKENIIDESGMPKERFSAEFPKEGPSILRIQQVVRGDSAAYFCASSPFGAAGFFGPGTRLTVL.

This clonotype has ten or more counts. Here the CDR3 reads CASSLMGFEAFF. CDR3 coding DNA: TGTGCCAGCAGTTTAATGGGGTTTGAAGCTTTCTTT. The chain is built from TRBV28 and TRBJ1-1; D remains unclear. Trimming took 2 bases from V and 7 from J, leaving 8 bases between them. The CDR3 contains 12 residues. CDR1 is MDHEN, CDR2 SYDVKM, per germline.

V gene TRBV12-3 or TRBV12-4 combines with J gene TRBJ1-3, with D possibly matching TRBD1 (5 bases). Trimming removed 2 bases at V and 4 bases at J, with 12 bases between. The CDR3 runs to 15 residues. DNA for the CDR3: TGTGCCAGCAGTTTAACATGGGACGGCGGAAACACCATATATTTT. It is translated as CASSLTWDGGNTIYF.

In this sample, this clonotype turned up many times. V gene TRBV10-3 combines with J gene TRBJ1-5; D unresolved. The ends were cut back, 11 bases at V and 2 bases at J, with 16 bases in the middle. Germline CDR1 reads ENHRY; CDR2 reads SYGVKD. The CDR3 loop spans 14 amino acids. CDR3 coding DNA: TGTGCCTCGGCCCCGGACGGGGGCAATCAGCCCCAGCATTTT. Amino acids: CASAPDGGNQPQHF.

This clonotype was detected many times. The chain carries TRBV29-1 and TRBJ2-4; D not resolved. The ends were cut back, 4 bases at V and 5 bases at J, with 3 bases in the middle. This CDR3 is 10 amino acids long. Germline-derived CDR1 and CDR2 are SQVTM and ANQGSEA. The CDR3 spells CSVAENIQYF. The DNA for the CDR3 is TGCAGCGTTGCAGAAAACATTCAGTACTTC. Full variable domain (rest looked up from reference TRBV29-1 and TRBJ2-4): SAVISQKPSRDICQRGTSLTIQCQVDSQVTMMFWYRQQPGQSLTLIATANQGSEATYESGFVIDKFPISRPNLTFSTLTVSNMSPEDSSIYLCSVAENIQYFGAGTRLSVL.

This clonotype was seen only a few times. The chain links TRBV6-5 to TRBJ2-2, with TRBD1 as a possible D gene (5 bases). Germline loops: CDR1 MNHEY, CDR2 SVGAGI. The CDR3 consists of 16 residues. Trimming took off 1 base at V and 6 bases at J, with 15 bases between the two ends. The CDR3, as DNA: TGTGCCAGCAGTTACTTATCTGGACATGTCTCCGGGGAGCTGTTTTTT. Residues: CASSYLSGHVSGELFF.

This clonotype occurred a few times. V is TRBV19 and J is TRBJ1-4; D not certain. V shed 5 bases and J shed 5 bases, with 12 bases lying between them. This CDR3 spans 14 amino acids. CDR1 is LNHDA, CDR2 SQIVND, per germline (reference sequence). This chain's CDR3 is CASSPTRRNEKLFF. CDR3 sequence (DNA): TGTGCCAGTAGTCCCACGCGGCGGAATGAAAAACTGTTTTTT. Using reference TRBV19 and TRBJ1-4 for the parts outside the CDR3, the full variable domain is DGGITQSPKYLFRKEGQNVTLSCEQNLNHDAMYWYRQDPGQGLRLIYYSQIVNDFQKGDIAEGYSVSREKKESFPLTVTSAQKNPTAFYLCASSPTRRNEKLFFGSGTQLSVL.

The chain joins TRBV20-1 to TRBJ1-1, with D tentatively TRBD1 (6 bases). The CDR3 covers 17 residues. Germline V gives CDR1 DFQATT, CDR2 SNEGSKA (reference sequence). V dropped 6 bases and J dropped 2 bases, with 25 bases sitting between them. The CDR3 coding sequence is TGCAGTGCAAACCGGGTGGGGGGCGCCGAAGCTAACACTGAAGCTTTCTTT. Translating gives CSANRVGGAEANTEAFF.

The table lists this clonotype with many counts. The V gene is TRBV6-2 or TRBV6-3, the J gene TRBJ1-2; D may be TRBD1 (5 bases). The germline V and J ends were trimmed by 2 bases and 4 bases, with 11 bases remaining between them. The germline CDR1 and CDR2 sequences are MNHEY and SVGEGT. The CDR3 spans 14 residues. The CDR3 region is CASSYGGEAYGYTF. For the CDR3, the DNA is TGTGCCAGCAGTTACGGGGGGGAAGCCTATGGCTACACCTTC.

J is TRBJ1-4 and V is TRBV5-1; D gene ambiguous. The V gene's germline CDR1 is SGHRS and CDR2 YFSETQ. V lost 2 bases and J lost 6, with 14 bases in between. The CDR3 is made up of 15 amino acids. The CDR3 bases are TGCGCCAGCAGCTTCGGAGGCGACTCGGATGAAAAACTGTTTTTT. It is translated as CASSFGGDSDEKLFF.

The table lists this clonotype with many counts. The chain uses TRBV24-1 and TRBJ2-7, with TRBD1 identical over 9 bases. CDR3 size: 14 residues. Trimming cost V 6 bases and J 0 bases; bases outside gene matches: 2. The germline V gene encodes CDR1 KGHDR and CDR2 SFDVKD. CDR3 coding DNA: TGTGCCACCAGTACAGGGGGCTCCTCCTACGAGCAGTACTTC. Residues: CATSTGGSSYEQYF.

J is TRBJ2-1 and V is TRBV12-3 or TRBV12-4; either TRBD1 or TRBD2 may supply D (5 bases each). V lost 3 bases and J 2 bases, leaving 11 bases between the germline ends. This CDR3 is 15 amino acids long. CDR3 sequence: CASSLGELTYNEQFF. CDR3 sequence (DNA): TGTGCCAGCAGTTTGGGGGAACTTACCTACAATGAGCAGTTCTTC.

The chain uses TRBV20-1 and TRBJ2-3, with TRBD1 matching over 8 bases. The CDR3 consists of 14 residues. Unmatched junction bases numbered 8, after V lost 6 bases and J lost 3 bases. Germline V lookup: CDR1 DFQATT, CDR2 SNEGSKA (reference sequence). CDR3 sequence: CSADQGARTDTQYF. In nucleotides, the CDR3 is TGCAGTGCAGATCAGGGGGCTCGAACAGATACGCAGTATTTT.

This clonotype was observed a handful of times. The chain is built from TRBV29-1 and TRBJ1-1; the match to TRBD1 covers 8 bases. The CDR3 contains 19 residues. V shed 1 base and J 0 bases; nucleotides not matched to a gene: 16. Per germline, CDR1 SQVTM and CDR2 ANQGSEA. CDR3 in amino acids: CSVEGTGLRISLMNTEAFF. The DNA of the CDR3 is TGCAGCGTTGAAGGGACAGGGCTTCGAATCAGTTTAATGAACACTGAAGCTTTCTTT. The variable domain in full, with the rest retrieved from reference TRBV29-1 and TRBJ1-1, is SAVISQKPSRDICQRGTSLTIQCQVDSQVTMMFWYRQQPGQSLTLIATANQGSEATYESGFVIDKFPISRPNLTFSTLTVSNMSPEDSSIYLCSVEGTGLRISLMNTEAFFGQGTRLTVV.

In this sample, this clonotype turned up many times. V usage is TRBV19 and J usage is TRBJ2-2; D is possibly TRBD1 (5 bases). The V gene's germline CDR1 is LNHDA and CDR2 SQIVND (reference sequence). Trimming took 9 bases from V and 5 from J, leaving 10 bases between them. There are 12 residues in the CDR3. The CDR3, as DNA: TGTGCCAGCAGGGCGGTAACCGGGGAGCTGTTTTTT. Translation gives CASRAVTGELFF.